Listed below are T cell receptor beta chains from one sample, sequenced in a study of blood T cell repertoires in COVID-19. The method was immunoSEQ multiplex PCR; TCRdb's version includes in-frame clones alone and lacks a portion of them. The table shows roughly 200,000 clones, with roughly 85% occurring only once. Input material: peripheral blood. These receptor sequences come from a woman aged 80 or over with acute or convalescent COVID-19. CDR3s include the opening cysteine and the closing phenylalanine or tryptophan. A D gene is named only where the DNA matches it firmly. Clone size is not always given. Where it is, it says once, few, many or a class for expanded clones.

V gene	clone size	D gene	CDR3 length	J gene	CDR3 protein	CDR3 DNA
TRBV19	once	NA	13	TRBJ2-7	CASSMIVNHEQYF	TGTGCCAGTAGTATGATAGTGAATCACGAGCAGTACTTC
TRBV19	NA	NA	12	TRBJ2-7	CASRGEGDEQYF	TGTGCCAGCCGGGGGGAGGGGGACGAGCAGTACTTC
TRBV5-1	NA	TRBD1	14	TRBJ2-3	CASSLGQGQDTQYF	TGCGCCAGCAGCTTGGGACAGGGCCAAGATACGCAGTATTTT
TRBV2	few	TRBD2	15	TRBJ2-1	CASRPEGLARNEQFF	TGTGCCAGCAGACCAGAGGGACTAGCGCGGAATGAGCAGTTCTTC
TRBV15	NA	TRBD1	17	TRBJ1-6	CATSATWGRGPDSPLHF	TGTGCCACCAGCGCAACGTGGGGCAGGGGGCCGGATTCACCCCTCCACTTT
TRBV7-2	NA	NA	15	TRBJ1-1	CASSYLQGGNTEAFF	TGTGCCAGCAGCTACCTCCAGGGAGGGAACACTGAAGCTTTCTTT
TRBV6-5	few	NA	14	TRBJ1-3	CASQGGVSGNTIYF	TGTGCCAGCCAAGGGGGAGTCTCTGGAAACACCATATATTTT
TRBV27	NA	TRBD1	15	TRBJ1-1	CASSPYRGLNTEAFF	TGTGCCAGCAGTCCTTACAGGGGTCTGAACACTGAAGCTTTCTTT
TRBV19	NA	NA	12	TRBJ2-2	CASTPHTGELFF	TGTGCCAGTACCCCTCACACCGGGGAGCTGTTTTTT
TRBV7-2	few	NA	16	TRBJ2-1	CASTPMPPSSYNEQFF	TGTGCCAGCACCCCCATGCCCCCTAGCTCCTACAATGAGCAGTTCTTC
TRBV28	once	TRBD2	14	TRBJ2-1	CASRRTGGGNEQFF	TGTGCCAGCAGACGAACCGGCGGGGGGAATGAGCAGTTCTTC
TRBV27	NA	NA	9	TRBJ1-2	CAASRGYTF	TGTGCCGCGAGCCGGGGCTACACCTTC
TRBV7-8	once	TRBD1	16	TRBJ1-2	CASNPSTGTDNYGYTF	TGTGCCAGCAATCCCTCTACCGGGACAGATAACTATGGCTACACCTTC
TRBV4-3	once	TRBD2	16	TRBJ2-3	CASSQTRGSPTDTQYF	TGCGCCAGCAGCCAAACCCGCGGGAGCCCCACAGATACGCAGTATTTT
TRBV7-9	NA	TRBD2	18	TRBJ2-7	CASSTGLAGYRATYEQYF	TGTGCCAGCAGCACCGGACTAGCGGGCTACCGAGCGACCTACGAGCAGTACTTC
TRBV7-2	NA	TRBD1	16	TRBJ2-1	CASSFARTGWASEQFF	TGTGCCAGCAGCTTCGCCCGGACAGGGTGGGCCAGTGAGCAGTTCTTC
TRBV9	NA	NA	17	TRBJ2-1	CASSSSSTTRSYNEQFF	TGTGCCAGCAGCTCCTCCTCCACTACCCGCTCCTACAATGAGCAGTTCTTC
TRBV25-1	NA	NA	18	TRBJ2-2	CASSDREFGLANTGELFF	TGTGCCAGCAGTGATAGAGAATTTGGACTCGCGAACACCGGGGAGCTGTTTTTT
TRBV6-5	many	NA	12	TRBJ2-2	CASSYGSGELFF	TGTGCCAGCAGTTACGGCTCCGGGGAGCTGTTTTTT
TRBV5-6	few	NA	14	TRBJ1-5	CASSWYSSNQPQHF	TGTGCCAGCAGCTGGTACAGTAGCAATCAGCCCCAGCATTTT
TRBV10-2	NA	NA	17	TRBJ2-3	CASSERAGLRGTDTQYF	TGCGCCAGCAGTGAGCGCGCGGGTCTGCGTGGCACAGATACGCAGTATTTT
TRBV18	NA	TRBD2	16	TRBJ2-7	CASSPPGLASSYEQYF	TGTGCCAGCTCACCACCTGGACTAGCGAGCTCCTACGAGCAGTACTTC
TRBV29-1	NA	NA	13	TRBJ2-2	CSVWGRNTGELFF	TGCAGCGTTTGGGGCAGAAACACCGGGGAGCTGTTTTTT
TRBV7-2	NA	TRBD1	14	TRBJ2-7	CASSEDRGWYEQYF	TGTGCCAGCAGCGAAGACAGGGGGTGGTACGAGCAGTACTTC
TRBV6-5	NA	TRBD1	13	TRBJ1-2	CASSMTGGIGYTF	TGTGCCAGCTCAATGACAGGGGGTATTGGCTACACCTTC
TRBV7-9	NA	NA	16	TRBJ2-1	CASSLLLAPTYNEQFF	TGTGCCAGCAGCTTACTATTAGCGCCAACCTACAATGAGCAGTTCTTC
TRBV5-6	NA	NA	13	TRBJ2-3	CASSRGSTDTQYF	TGTGCCAGCAGCCGAGGGAGCACAGATACGCAGTATTTT
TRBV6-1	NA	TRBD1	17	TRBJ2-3	CASSERGPGTDTDTQYF	TGTGCCAGCAGTGAACGTGGTCCCGGGACAGACACAGATACGCAGTATTTT
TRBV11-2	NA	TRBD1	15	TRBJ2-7	CASSPDRAVSYEQYF	TGTGCCAGCAGCCCCGACAGGGCCGTCTCCTACGAGCAGTACTTC
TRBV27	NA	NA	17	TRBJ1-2	CASSANIRQVPNYGYTF	TGTGCCAGCAGTGCCAACATACGACAGGTCCCTAACTATGGCTACACCTTC
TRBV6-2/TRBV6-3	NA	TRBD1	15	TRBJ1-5	CASSPDRGQNQPQHF	TGTGCCAGCAGTCCCGACAGGGGTCAAAATCAGCCCCAGCATTTT
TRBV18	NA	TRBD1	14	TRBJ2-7	CASSPGTEPYEQYF	TGTGCCAGCTCACCAGGGACAGAGCCCTACGAGCAGTACTTC
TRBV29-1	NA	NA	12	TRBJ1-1	CSVSRGGTEAFF	TGCAGCGTCAGCAGGGGCGGCACTGAAGCTTTCTTT
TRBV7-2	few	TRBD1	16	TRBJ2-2	CASSKGQGAGTGELFF	TGTGCCAGCAGCAAGGGACAGGGGGCGGGCACCGGGGAGCTGTTTTTT
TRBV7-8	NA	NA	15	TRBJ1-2	CASSPREGRGYGYTF	TGTGCCAGCAGCCCCAGGGAGGGGCGCGGCTATGGCTACACCTTC
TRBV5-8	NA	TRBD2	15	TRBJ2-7	CASSLYTSGRYEQYF	TGTGCCAGCAGCTTGTACACTAGCGGGAGGTACGAGCAGTACTTC
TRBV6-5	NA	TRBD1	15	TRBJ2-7	CASNLLRTGPYEQYF	TGTGCCAGCAATCTCTTGAGGACAGGGCCCTACGAGCAGTACTTC
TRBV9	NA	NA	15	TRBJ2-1	CASSGSGNSYNEQFF	TGTGCCAGCAGCGGTAGCGGAAACTCCTACAATGAGCAGTTCTTC
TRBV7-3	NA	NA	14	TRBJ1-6	CASSLRGSDSPLHF	TGTGCCAGCAGCTTACGGGGTAGTGATTCACCCCTCCACTTT
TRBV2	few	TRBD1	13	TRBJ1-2	CASRPDRDEGYTF	TGTGCCAGCAGGCCTGACAGGGATGAGGGCTACACCTTC
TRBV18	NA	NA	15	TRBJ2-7	CASSPGGRASYEQYF	TGTGCCAGCTCACCTGGTGGGCGGGCTTCCTACGAGCAGTACTTC
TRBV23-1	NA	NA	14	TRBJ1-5	CASSPGQNQQPQHF	TGCGCCAGCAGCCCTGGACAGAACCAGCAGCCCCAGCATTTT
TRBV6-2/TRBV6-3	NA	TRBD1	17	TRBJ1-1	CASSYPKGQGAGTEAFF	TGTGCCAGCAGTTACCCGAAGGGACAGGGGGCAGGCACTGAAGCTTTCTTT
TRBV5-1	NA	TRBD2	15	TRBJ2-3	CASSSRTSGTDTQYF	TGCGCCAGCAGCTCCCGGACTAGCGGCACAGATACGCAGTATTTT
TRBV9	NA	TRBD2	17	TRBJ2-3	CASSPARTWGGTDTQYF	TGTGCCAGCAGCCCAGCGAGGACTTGGGGGGGTACAGATACGCAGTATTTT
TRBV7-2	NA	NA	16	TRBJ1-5	CASSLVNGYSNQPQHF	TGTGCCAGCAGCTTAGTAAACGGGTATAGCAATCAGCCCCAGCATTTT
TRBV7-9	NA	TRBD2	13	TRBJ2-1	CASSFQAGVEQFF	TGTGCCAGCAGCTTCCAAGCGGGAGTTGAGCAGTTCTTC
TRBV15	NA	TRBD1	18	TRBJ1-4	CATSRDFLRDRYSEKLFF	TGTGCCACCAGCAGAGATTTTCTAAGGGACAGGTACTCTGAAAAACTGTTTTTT
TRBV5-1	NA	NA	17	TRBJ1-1	CASSLVNVVAMNTEAFF	TGCGCCAGCAGCTTGGTAAACGTGGTGGCCATGAACACTGAAGCTTTCTTT
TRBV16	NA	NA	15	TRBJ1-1	CASSQNRESWSEAFF	TGTGCCAGCAGCCAAAACAGGGAGTCATGGTCAGAAGCTTTCTTT
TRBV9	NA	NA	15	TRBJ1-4	CASSVSPVSNEKLFF	TGTGCCAGCAGCGTTTCCCCAGTCTCTAATGAAAAACTGTTTTTT
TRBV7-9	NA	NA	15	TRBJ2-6	CASSLRGAGANVLTF	TGTGCCAGCAGCTTACGGGGGGCCGGGGCCAACGTCCTGACTTTC
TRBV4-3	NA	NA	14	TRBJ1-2	CASSPDRANYGYTF	TGCGCCAGCAGCCCGGACAGAGCTAACTATGGCTACACCTTC